This T cell receptor (beta chain) emerged from a study of blood T cell repertoires in COVID-19. Libraries were prepared by immunoSEQ multiplex PCR; TCRdb keeps only in-frame clonotypes and omits some of them. This sample has about 200,000 clones, with roughly 85% found just once. Germline CDR1 MNHEY, CDR2 SVGAGI. CDR3 length: 13 amino acids. Trimming stripped 8 bases from V and 5 bases from J, with 15 bases between. Specimen: peripheral blood. This sequence was found in a human donor with active or convalescent COVID-19. The donor label of this sample is uncertain. The V gene is TRBV6-5, the J gene TRBJ2-5, with D perhaps TRBD1 (7 bases). The CDR3 protein is CASLAGGRETQYF. The CDR3 DNA reads as TGTGCCAGCCTGGCAGGGGGGAGGGAGACCCAGTACTTC.